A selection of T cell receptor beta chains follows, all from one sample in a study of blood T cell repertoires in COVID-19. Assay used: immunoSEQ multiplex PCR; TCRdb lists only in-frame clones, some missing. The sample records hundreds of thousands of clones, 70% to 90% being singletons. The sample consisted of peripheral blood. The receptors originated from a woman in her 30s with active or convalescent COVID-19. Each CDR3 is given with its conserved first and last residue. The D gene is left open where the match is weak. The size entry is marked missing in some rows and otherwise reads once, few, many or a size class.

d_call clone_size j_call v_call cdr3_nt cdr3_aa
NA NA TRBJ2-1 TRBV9 TGTGCCAGCAGCGTAGTAAGTAGCGGATCCTACAATGAGCAGTTCTTC CASSVVSSGSYNEQFF
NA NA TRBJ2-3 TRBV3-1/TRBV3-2 TGTGCCAGCAGCCCCGCCAGGGCTAGCACAGATACGCAGTATTTT CASSPARASTDTQYF
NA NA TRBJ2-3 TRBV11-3 TGTGCCAGCAGCTTAGGCGGAAGCACAGATACGCAGTATTTT CASSLGGSTDTQYF
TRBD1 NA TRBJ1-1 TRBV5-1 TGCGCCAGCAGCTCAGGACAGGGGAACACTGAAGCTTTCTTT CASSSGQGNTEAFF
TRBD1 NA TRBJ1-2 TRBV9 TGTGCCAGCAGCGTGAGACCCGGGACAGGGGTGGGCTACACCTTC CASSVRPGTGVGYTF
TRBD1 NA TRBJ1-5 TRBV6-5 TGTGCCAGCAGAGGGACAGCTTATAGCAATCAGCCCCAGCATTTT CASRGTAYSNQPQHF
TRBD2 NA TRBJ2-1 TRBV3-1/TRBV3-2 TGTGCCAATCGGACTAGCGGAATCTCCTACAATGAGCAGTTCTTC CANRTSGISYNEQFF
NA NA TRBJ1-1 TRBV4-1 TGCGCCAGCAGCCAAGACTTTCCAGTTATGAACACTGAAGCTTTCTTT CASSQDFPVMNTEAFF
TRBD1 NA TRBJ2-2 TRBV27 TGTGCCAGCAGTTACCGGACAGGGGAGGGCGGGGAGCTGTTTTTT CASSYRTGEGGELFF
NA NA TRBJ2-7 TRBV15 TGTGCCACCAGCCCAGATGGGGGCGGGTACGAGCAGTACTTC CATSPDGGGYEQYF
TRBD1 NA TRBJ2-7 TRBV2 TGTGCCAGCAGTGAAAAGGGGACAGGGTCGCACGAGCAGTACTTC CASSEKGTGSHEQYF
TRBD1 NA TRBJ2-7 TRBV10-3 TGTGCCGCCCGAGGGGACAGGCCCTACGAGCAGTACTTC CAARGDRPYEQYF
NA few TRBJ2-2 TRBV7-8 TGTGCCAGCAGCCGTCTTCCTAACCCGAACACCGGGGAGCTGTTTTTT CASSRLPNPNTGELFF
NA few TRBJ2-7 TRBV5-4 TGTGCCAGCAGCCTACAGGGTGGGAGCTCCTACGAGCAGTACTTC CASSLQGGSSYEQYF
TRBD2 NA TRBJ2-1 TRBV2 TGTGCCAGCAGTGAAGTCAACGGGAGGGCGGTTGATTATGAGCAGTTCTTC CASSEVNGRAVDYEQFF
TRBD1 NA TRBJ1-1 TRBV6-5 TGTGCCGGAGGAGTCAGGGGGGCCACTGAAGCTTTCTTT CAGGVRGATEAFF
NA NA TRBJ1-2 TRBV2 TGTGCCAGCAGTGAATCTTGGGAGAGGGTTAACTATGGCTACACCTTC CASSESWERVNYGYTF
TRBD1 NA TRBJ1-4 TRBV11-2 TGTGCCAGCAGCTTACTCACGGGACAGTTTAATGAAAAACTGTTTTTT CASSLLTGQFNEKLFF
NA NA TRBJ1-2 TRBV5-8 TGTGCCAGCAGCTTGCCGGACAGTTCCACCTATGGCTACACCTTC CASSLPDSSTYGYTF
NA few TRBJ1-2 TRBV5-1 TGCGCCAGCAGCTTGGGACAGCCTAACTATGGCTACACCTTC CASSLGQPNYGYTF
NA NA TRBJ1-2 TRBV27 TGTGCCAGCAGTTATGGACAGAACTATGGCTACACCTTC CASSYGQNYGYTF
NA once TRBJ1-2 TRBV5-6 TGTGCCAGCAGCTTGTCGTCAGTCTATGGCTACACCTTC CASSLSSVYGYTF
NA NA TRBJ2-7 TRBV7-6 TGTGCCAGCAGCTTAGCGACAGGCCCTTCCTACGAGCAGTACTTC CASSLATGPSYEQYF
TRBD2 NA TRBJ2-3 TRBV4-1 TGCGCCAGCAGCCACCAGGGACTAGCGGGGGGCACAGATACGCAGTATTTT CASSHQGLAGGTDTQYF
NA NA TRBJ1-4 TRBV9 TGTGCCAGCAGCCCCGTTACAGACCCCTTTGAAAAACTGTTTTTT CASSPVTDPFEKLFF
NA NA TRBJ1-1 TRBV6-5 TGTGCCAGCAGTTCAGGGGCGAGCAACACTGAAGCTTTCTTT CASSSGASNTEAFF
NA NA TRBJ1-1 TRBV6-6 TGTGCCAGCAGTTACCCTACAGGGAAAGGCCCTGAAGCTTTCTTT CASSYPTGKGPEAFF
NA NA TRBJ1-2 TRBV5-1 TGCGCCAGCAGCTTTGAGGGGAGGGGAGGTGACTATGGCTACACCTTC CASSFEGRGGDYGYTF
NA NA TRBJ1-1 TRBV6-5 TGTGCCAGCAGTTACTCGACCGGGAACGAAGTAACCTTT CASSYSTGNEVTF
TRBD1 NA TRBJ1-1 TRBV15 TGTGCCACCAGCAGAGAGCAGGGGGCGGCGGCTTTCTTT CATSREQGAAAFF
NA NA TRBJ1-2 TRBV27 TGTGCCAGCAGTTCAGAATACGCTAACTATGGCTACACCTTC CASSSEYANYGYTF
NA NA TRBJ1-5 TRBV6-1 TGTGCCAGCAGTGAAGTCCGGAGGGGTGGAAATCAGCCCCAGCATTTT CASSEVRRGGNQPQHF
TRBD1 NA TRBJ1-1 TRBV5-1 TGCGCCAGCAGCTCAAGAACCGGGACAGGGGCTCCCGAAGCTTTCTTT CASSSRTGTGAPEAFF
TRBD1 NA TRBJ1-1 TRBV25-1 TGTGCCAGCAGTCCCCGGACAGGGGCGAACACTGAAGCTTTCTTT CASSPRTGANTEAFF
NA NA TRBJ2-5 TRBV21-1 TGTGCCAGCAGCATACGACTGGGGGCGGAGACCCAGTACTTC CASSIRLGAETQYF
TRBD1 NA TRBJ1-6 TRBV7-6 TGTGCCAGCAGCCTAGGGACAGGAATTAATTCACCCCTCCACTTT CASSLGTGINSPLHF
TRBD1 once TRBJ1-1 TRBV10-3 TGTGCCATCAGCACAGGGGCCCCCGGCACTGAAGCTTTCTTT CAISTGAPGTEAFF
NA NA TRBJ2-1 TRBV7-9 TGTGCCAGCAGCCCTGGGAGCCGAAATGAGCAGTTCTTC CASSPGSRNEQFF
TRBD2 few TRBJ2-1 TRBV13 TGTGCCAGCAGCTTAAAGGGACTAGCGGGAGGGGGTTCCTACAATGAGCAGTTCTTC CASSLKGLAGGGSYNEQFF
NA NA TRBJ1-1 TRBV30 TGTGCCTGGAGTGTACAGGGAAACACTGAAGCTTTCTTT CAWSVQGNTEAFF
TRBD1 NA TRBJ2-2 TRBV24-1 TGTGCCACCAGTGACCCAGACAGGGGAGTCACCGGGGAGCTGTTTTTT CATSDPDRGVTGELFF
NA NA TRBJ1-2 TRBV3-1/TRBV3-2 TGTGCCAGCAGCCAAGCGAACTCTAACTATGGCTACACCTTC CASSQANSNYGYTF
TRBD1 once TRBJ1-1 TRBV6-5 TGTGCCAGCAGCCGACAGGGGATCGGGAACACTGAAGCTTTCTTT CASSRQGIGNTEAFF
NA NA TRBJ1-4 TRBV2 TGTGCCAGCCATCGGGCGGGGGCCGAAAAACTGTTTTTT CASHRAGAEKLFF
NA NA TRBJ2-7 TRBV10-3 TGTGCCATCAGTGATCCGGGGGTTGTGGGATACGAGCAGTACTTC CAISDPGVVGYEQYF
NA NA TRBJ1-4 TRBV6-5 TGTGCCAGCAGTTACTCCGGGACTAATGAAAAACTGTTTTTT CASSYSGTNEKLFF
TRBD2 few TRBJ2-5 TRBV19 TGTGCCAGTAGTGATCGCGGGGGGCCGTCAGGGACCCAGTACTTC CASSDRGGPSGTQYF
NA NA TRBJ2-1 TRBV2 TGTGCCAGCACCCCGAACTTCTACAGTAATGAGCAGTTCTTC CASTPNFYSNEQFF
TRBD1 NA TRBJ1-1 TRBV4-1 TGCGCCAGCAGCCACCAACAGGGGGGGAACACTGAAGCTTTCTTT CASSHQQGGNTEAFF
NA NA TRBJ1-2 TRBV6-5 TGTGCCAGCAGCCAGGTGGCGGGAGGCTACACCTTC CASSQVAGGYTF
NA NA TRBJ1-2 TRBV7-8 TGTGCCAGCAGCTTAGGGGGACAATCGCCCTATGGCTACACCTTC CASSLGGQSPYGYTF
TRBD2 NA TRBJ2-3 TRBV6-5 TGTGCCAGCCGACTAGCGGGAGTTGATACGCAGTATTTT CASRLAGVDTQYF
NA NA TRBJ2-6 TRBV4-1 TGCGCCAGCAGCCAAGAACCACAGGTTGCTGGGGCCAACGTCCTGACTTTC CASSQEPQVAGANVLTF
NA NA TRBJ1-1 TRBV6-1 TGTGCCAGCAGTGAAGTTTCCGGGGGGAACACTGAAGCTTTCTTT CASSEVSGGNTEAFF
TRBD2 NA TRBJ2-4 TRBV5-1 TGCGCCAGCAGTTCGGACTACCGGGAGGACATTCAGTACTTC CASSSDYREDIQYF
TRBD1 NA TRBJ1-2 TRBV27 TGTGCCAGCAGTTCGGGACAGGAACCTAACTATGGCTACACCTTC CASSSGQEPNYGYTF